This is a list of T cell receptor beta chains from one sample in a study of vaccination and CD4 T cells after COVID-19. MiXCR, applied by TCRdb to the PCR reads, yields one record per CDR3 protein. The sample lists over 11,000 distinct CDR3 sequences, 55% occurring once. These receptors lack a known antigen. The sequencing used CD4+ T cells from blood, cultured in vitro, collected before SARS-CoV-2 vaccination. These receptors all stem from a human donor who had recovered from COVID-19. Both conserved end residues are part of each CDR3. The D gene is left open where the match is weak. Clone size is not always given. Where it is, it says once, few, many or a class for expanded clones.

size	D	V	J	DNA	CDR3
once	NA	TRBV5-1	TRBJ1-6	TGCGCCAGCAGCTTGGACAGGACCTCTAATTCACCCCTCCACTTT	CASSLDRTSNSPLHF
NA	NA	TRBV27	TRBJ1-5	TGTGCCAGCAGTCCGGGGGCTGGGAGCAATCAGCCCCAGCATTTT	CASSPGAGSNQPQHF
NA	NA	TRBV4-1	TRBJ1-2	TGCGCCAGCAGCCAAGAGTTCCCGGACGACTATGGCTACACCTTC	CASSQEFPDDYGYTF
NA	NA	TRBV7-9	TRBJ2-3	TGTGCCAGCAGCCCTGGCGAATCCAGCACAGATACGCAGTATTTT	CASSPGESSTDTQYF
NA	TRBD1	TRBV25-1	TRBJ1-4	TGTGCCAGCAGACAGGGGGCTGGGGAAAAACTGTTTTTT	CASRQGAGEKLFF
NA	TRBD1	TRBV10-3	TRBJ1-5	TGTGCCATCAGTAACCCGGGACAGGGAATAAATCAGCCCCAGCATTTT	CAISNPGQGINQPQHF
NA	NA	TRBV10-3	TRBJ1-6	TGTGCCATCAGTGAGGACAGCAATAATTCACCCCTCCACTTT	CAISEDSNNSPLHF
NA	NA	TRBV20-1	TRBJ1-1	TGCAGTGCTAGAGATACAGGGTCGGTCACTGAAGCTTTCTTT	CSARDTGSVTEAFF
NA	NA	TRBV21-1	TRBJ1-2	TGTGCCAGCAGCAAAGGGGCTGACAGGGTCTATGGCTACACCTTC	CASSKGADRVYGYTF
medium-sized	TRBD1	TRBV7-9	TRBJ1-6	TGTGCCAGCAGCTTAGGGGGGACAGGGGCACCCCTCCACTTT	CASSLGGTGAPLHF
NA	NA	TRBV20-1	TRBJ2-7	TGCAGTGCCGGATACGAGCAGTACTTC	CSAGYEQYF
NA	NA	TRBV29-1	TRBJ2-5	TGCAGCGTTGAATTTGGGGGCGGTGAGACCCAGTACTTC	CSVEFGGGETQYF
few	NA	TRBV29-1	TRBJ2-2	TGCAGCGTTGATGGAGTGCGCGGGGAGCTGTTTTTT	CSVDGVRGELFF
NA	NA	TRBV2	TRBJ2-5	TGTGCCAGCAATCGGGAGGAGACCCAGTACTTC	CASNREETQYF
NA	NA	TRBV7-9	TRBJ1-2	TGTGCCAGCAGCCCCAACGGGGCATCCATCTATGGCTACACCTTC	CASSPNGASIYGYTF
NA	TRBD1	TRBV27	TRBJ2-7	TGTGCCAGCAGTCCCCGGACAGGGACCTACGAGCAGTACTTC	CASSPRTGTYEQYF
few	TRBD1	TRBV6-1	TRBJ1-5	TGTGCCAGCAGCACCGGGACAGTGCCCAATCAGCCCCAGCATTTT	CASSTGTVPNQPQHF
NA	NA	TRBV20-1	TRBJ2-2	TGCAGTGCTAGAGATTTGGACAGGAACACCGGGGAGCTGTTTTTT	CSARDLDRNTGELFF
few	NA	TRBV7-2	TRBJ1-5	TGTGCCAGCAGCTTAGATCGCACCGGTCAGCCCCAGCATTTT	CASSLDRTGQPQHF
NA	TRBD2	TRBV7-9	TRBJ2-3	TGTGCCAGCAGCTTGGCGGGGGGTACCACAGATACGCAGTATTTT	CASSLAGGTTDTQYF
few	TRBD1	TRBV7-8	TRBJ1-3	TGTGCCAGCAGCTGGGGGACAGGGAGCTCTGGAAACACCATATATTTT	CASSWGTGSSGNTIYF
NA	NA	TRBV7-8	TRBJ2-1	TGTGCCAGCAGCTTGCAGGGGATTTACAATGAGCAGTTCTTC	CASSLQGIYNEQFF
NA	TRBD1	TRBV19	TRBJ1-6	TGTGCCAGTAGTCCCGCCAGGGGGGAATCACCCCTCCACTTT	CASSPARGESPLHF
medium-sized	NA	TRBV7-3	TRBJ2-5	TGTGCCAGCAGCCCCTCCGGCGGGTGGGAGACCCAGTACTTC	CASSPSGGWETQYF
NA	NA	TRBV19	TRBJ1-2	TGTGCCAGTAGTATACGATGGGGAATGGGTGGCTACACCTTC	CASSIRWGMGGYTF
NA	NA	TRBV5-4	TRBJ1-1	TGTGCCAGCAGAAGACAGGTTTCGGACACTGAAGCTTTCTTT	CASRRQVSDTEAFF
few	NA	TRBV27	TRBJ1-2	TGTGCCAGCAGTCCTAACAGGGTTAACTATGGCTACACCTTC	CASSPNRVNYGYTF
medium-sized	NA	TRBV7-2	TRBJ1-1	TGTGCCAGCAGCTTGACTTGGACGGCTATGAACACTGAAGCTTTCTTT	CASSLTWTAMNTEAFF
few	NA	TRBV7-2	TRBJ2-5	TGTGCCAGCAGCCCCGTCACCGGGTCTCAAGAGACCCAGTACTTC	CASSPVTGSQETQYF
few	NA	TRBV11-2	TRBJ1-1	TGTGCCAGCAGCTTGGAAGGCGGCGAGAAAGAAGCTTTCTTT	CASSLEGGEKEAFF
medium-sized	TRBD1	TRBV20-1	TRBJ1-3	TGCAGTGCCAGCCGGGACAGGAGGAACTCTGGAAACACCATATATTTT	CSASRDRRNSGNTIYF
NA	TRBD1	TRBV15	TRBJ2-2	TGTGCCACCGGACAGGGGTTTTTGGCCGGGGAGCTGTTTTTT	CATGQGFLAGELFF
few	NA	TRBV10-3	TRBJ1-1	TGTGCCATCAGTACCAGACAGGCGTTGAACACTGAAGCTTTCTTT	CAISTRQALNTEAFF
NA	TRBD1	TRBV27	TRBJ1-2	TGTGCCAGCAGGGAGGGGGACAGGGTGTGGAATGGCTACACCTTC	CASREGDRVWNGYTF
few	NA	TRBV7-9	TRBJ1-2	TGTGCCAGCAGCTTACCCAGGGAAAACTATGGCTACACCTTC	CASSLPRENYGYTF
NA	NA	TRBV6-5	TRBJ1-2	TGTGCCAGCAGTTACCGGGCAGCCTATGGCTACACCTTC	CASSYRAAYGYTF
NA	NA	TRBV20-1	TRBJ2-7	TGCAGTGCTAAAAGGGGAACTAGCTCCTACGAGCAGTACTTC	CSAKRGTSSYEQYF
NA	TRBD2	TRBV7-9	TRBJ2-1	TGTGCCAGCAGCTTGGGTCTAGCGGTATACAATGAGCAGTTCTTC	CASSLGLAVYNEQFF
NA	NA	TRBV7-2	TRBJ1-2	TGTGCCAGCAGCATTAGTGGGGTCGCTAACTATGGCTACACCTTC	CASSISGVANYGYTF
NA	TRBD2	TRBV20-1	TRBJ2-1	TGCAGTGCTCCTCCTAGCGGACTTTACAATGAGCAGTTCTTC	CSAPPSGLYNEQFF
NA	NA	TRBV20-1	TRBJ1-1	TGCAGTGTCCGCGGACGGGTAGAACAGACTGAAGCTTTCTTT	CSVRGRVEQTEAFF
NA	NA	TRBV19	TRBJ2-6	TGTGCCAGTAGCTCTGGGGCCAACGTCCTGACTTTC	CASSSGANVLTF
NA	NA	TRBV4-1	TRBJ1-6	TGCGCCAGCAGCCAAGATCGCGGAGGGGCGCGTAATTCACCCCTCCACTTT	CASSQDRGGARNSPLHF
NA	NA	TRBV20-1	TRBJ2-1	TGCAGTGCTACAAAGGAAGGGATTGAGCAGTTCTTC	CSATKEGIEQFF
NA	NA	TRBV20-1	TRBJ1-2	TGCAGTGCTAGAAATTTGAGGGGAGGGCGTGAGTATGGCTACACCTTC	CSARNLRGGREYGYTF
NA	NA	TRBV12-3/TRBV12-4	TRBJ1-5	TGTGCCAGCAGCCGCGGGGGACAACAGCCCCAGCATTTT	CASSRGGQQPQHF
few	TRBD1	TRBV28	TRBJ1-2	TGTGCCAGCAGTCTGTCCGGGACAGGGGGCGCATATGGCTACACCTTC	CASSLSGTGGAYGYTF
few	NA	TRBV6-5	TRBJ1-1	NA	CASSSSPGGTEAFF
NA	TRBD1	TRBV7-9	TRBJ2-7	TGTGCCAGCAGCTCGCCCTTGACAGGGGACGATTCCTACGAGCAGTACTTC	CASSSPLTGDDSYEQYF
NA	TRBD2	TRBV20-1	TRBJ2-2	TGCAGTGGCGGGCGGGGGGATTGGACCGGGGAGCTGTTTTTT	CSGGRGDWTGELFF
NA	NA	TRBV4-3	TRBJ1-2	TGCGCCAGCAGCCAAGGAACGGGGGGGGCGCGGACTGGCTACACCTTC	CASSQGTGGARTGYTF
NA	NA	TRBV5-1	TRBJ2-3	TGCGCCAGCAGCTTCAGGGTTCGGACAGATACGCAGTATTTT	CASSFRVRTDTQYF
NA	NA	TRBV10-3	TRBJ2-7	TGTGCCATCAGTGACCAGGCTTACGAGCAGTACTTC	CAISDQAYEQYF